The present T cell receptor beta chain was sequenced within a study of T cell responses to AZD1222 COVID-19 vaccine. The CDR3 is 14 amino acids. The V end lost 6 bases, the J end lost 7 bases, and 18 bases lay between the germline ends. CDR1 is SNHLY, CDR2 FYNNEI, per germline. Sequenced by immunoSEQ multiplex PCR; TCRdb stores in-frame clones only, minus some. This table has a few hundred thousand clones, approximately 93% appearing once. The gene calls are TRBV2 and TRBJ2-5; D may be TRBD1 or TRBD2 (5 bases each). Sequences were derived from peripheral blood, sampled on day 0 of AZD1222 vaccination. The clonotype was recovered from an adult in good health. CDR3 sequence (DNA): TGTGCCAGCAGGACCACGGGGACCCTGGGGACCCAGTACTTC. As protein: CASRTTGTLGTQYF. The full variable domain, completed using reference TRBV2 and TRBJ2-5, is EPEVTQTPSHQVTQMGQEVILRCVPISNHLYFYWYRQILGQKVEFLVSFYNNEISEKSEIFDDQFSVERPDGSNFTLKIRSTKLEDSAMYFCASRTTGTLGTQYFGPGTRLLVL.